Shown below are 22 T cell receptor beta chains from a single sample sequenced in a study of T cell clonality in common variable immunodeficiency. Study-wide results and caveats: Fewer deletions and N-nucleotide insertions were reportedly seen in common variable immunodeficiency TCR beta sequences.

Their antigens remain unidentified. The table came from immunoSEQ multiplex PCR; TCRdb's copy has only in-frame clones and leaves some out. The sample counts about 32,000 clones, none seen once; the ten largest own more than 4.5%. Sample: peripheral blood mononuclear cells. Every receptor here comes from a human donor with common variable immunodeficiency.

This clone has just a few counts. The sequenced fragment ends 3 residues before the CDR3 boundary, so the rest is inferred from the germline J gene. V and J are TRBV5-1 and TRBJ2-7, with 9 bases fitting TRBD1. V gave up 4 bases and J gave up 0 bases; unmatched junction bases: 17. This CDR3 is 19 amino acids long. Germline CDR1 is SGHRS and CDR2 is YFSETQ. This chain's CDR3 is CASSLTGTGRFKTSYEQYF. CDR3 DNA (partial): TGCGCCAGCAGCCTCACCGGGACAGGGAGGTTTAAGACCTCCTACGAG.

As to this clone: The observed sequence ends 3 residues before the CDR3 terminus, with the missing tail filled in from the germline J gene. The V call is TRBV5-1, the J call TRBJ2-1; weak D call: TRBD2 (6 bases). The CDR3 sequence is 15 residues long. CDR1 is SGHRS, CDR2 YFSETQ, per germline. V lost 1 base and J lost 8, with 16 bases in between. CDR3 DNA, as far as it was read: TGCGCCAGCAGCTTGTCTCCGGGGGTATTGGATGAG. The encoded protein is CASSLSPGVLDE. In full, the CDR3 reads CASSLSPGVLDEQFF.

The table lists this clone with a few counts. CDR3 bases read: TGTGCCAGCAGTGCTAGCGGGGGGGCAAATACG. Translated: CASSASGGANT. The entire CDR3 protein reads CASSASGGANTQYF. This rearrangement joins TRBV7-7 to TRBJ2-3; 12 bases are shared with TRBD2. The read ends 3 residues shy of where the CDR3 ends; the end is completed using the germline J gene. This CDR3 has 14 residues. Germline values: CDR1 SSHAT, CDR2 FNYEAQ (reference sequence). V shed 6 bases, J shed 7 bases, and the junction held 5 bases outside the gene matches.

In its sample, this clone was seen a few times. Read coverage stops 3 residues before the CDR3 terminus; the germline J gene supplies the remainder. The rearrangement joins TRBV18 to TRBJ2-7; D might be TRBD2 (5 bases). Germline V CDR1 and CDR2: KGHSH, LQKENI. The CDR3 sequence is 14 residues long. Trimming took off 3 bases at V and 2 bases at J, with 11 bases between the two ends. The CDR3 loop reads CASSPPTGTYEQYF. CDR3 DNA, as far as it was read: TGTGCCAGCTCACCGCCGACGGGGACCTACGAG.

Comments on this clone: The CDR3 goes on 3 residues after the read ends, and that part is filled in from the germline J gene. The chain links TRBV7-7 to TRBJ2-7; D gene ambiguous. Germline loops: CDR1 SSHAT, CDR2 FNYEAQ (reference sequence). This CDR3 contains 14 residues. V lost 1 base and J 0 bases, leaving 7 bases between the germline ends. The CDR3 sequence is CASSLEASSYEQYF. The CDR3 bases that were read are TGTGCCAGCAGCTTAGAAGCGTCCTCCTACGAG.

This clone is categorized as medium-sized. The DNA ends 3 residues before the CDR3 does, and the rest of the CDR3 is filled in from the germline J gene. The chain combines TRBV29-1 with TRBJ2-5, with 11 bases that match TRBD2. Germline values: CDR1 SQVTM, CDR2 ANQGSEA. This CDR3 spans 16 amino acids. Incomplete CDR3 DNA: TGCAGCGTTGTCAAAGTGGGGGCCCTAGCGGGGGGTACC. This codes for CSVVKVGALAGGT. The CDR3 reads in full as CSVVKVGALAGGTQYF.

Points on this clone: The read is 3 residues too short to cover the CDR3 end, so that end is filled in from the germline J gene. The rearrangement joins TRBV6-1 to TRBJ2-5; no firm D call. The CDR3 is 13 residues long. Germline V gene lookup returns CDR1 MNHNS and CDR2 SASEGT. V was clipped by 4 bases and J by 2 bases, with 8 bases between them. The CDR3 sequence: CASSGRPQETQYF. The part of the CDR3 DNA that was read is TGTGCCAGCAGTGGGCGGCCACAAGAGACC.

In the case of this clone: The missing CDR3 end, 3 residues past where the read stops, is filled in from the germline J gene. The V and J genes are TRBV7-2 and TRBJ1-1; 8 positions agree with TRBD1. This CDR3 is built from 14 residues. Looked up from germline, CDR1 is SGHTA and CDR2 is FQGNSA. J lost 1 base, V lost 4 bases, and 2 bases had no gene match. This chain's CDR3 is CASSSDRANTEAFF. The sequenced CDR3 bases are TGTGCCAGCAGCTCGGACAGGGCGAACACTGAA.

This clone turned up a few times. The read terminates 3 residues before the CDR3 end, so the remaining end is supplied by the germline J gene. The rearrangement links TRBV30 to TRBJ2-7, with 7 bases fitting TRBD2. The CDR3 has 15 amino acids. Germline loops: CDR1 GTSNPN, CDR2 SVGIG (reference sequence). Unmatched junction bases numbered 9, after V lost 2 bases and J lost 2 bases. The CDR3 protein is CAWSHFAGVTYEQYF. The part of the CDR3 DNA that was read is TGTGCCTGGAGTCACTTCGCGGGGGTCACCTACGAG.

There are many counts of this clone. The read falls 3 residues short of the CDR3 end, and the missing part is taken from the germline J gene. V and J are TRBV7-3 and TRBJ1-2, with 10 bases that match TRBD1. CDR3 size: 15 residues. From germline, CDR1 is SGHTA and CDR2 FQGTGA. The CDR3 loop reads CASSPTGTGVGGYTF. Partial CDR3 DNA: TGTGCCAGCAGCCCTACCGGGACAGGGGTAGGCGGC. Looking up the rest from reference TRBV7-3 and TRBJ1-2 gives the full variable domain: GAGVSQTPSNKVTEKGKYVELRCDPISGHTALYWYRQSLGQGPEFLIYFQGTGAADDSGLPNDRFFAVRPEGSVSTLKIQRTERGDSAVYLCASSPTGTGVGGYTFGSGTRLTVV.

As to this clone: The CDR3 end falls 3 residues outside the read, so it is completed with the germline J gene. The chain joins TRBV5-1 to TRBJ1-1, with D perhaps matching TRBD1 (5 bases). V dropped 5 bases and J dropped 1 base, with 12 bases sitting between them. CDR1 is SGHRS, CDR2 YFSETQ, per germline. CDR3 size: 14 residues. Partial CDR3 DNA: TGCGCCAGCAGTCGGTTAGGGGAGAACACTGAA. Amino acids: CASSRLGENTE. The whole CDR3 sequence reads CASSRLGENTEAFF.

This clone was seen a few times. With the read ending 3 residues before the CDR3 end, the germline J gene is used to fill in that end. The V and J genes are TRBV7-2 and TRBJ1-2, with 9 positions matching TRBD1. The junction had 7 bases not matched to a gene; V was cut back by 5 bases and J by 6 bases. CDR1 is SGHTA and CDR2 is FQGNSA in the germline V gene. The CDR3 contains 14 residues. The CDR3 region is CASSNRQGGDGYTF. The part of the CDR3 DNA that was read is TGTGCCAGCAGCAACCGACAGGGGGGGGATGGC.

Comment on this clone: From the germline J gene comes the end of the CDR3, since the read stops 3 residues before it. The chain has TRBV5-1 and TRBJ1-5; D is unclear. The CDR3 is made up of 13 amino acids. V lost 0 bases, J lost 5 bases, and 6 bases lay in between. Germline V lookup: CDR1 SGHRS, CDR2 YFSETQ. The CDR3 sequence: CASSLDPHQPQHF. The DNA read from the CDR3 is TGCGCCAGCAGCTTGGATCCTCATCAGCCC.

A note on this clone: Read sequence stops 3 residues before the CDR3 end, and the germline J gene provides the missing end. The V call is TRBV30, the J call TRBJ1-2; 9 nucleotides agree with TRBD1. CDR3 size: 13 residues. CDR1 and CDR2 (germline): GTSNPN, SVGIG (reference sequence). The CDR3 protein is CAWREQGAEGYTF. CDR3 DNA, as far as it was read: TGTGCCTGGAGAGAACAGGGGGCAGAGGGC.

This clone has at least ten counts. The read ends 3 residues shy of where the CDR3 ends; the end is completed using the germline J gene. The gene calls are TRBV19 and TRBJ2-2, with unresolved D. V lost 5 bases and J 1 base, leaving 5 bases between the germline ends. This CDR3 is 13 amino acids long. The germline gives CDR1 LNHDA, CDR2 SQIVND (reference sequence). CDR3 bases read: TGTGCCAGTAGTGTTCGGAACACCGGGGAG. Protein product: CASSVRNTGE. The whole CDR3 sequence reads CASSVRNTGELFF.

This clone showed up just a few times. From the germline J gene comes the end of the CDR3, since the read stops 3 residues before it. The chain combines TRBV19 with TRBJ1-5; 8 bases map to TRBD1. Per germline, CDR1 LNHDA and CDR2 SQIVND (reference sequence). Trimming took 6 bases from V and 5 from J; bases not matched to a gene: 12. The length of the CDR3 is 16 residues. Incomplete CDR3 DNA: TGTGCCAGTAGGGATCAAAGACAGGGGTCACATCAGCCC. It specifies CASRDQRQGSHQP. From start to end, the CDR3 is CASRDQRQGSHQPQHF.

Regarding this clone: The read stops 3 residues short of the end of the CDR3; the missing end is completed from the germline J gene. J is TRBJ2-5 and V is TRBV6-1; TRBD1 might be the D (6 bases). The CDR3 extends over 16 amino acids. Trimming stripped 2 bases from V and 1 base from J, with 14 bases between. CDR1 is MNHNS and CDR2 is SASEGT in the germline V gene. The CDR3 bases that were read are TGTGCCAGCAGTGAACTGGGGGACACTTTCCAAGAGACC. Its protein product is CASSELGDTFQET. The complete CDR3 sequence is CASSELGDTFQETQYF.

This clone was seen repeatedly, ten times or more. CDR3 residues: CASSQQGWATEAFF. Partial CDR3 DNA: TGTGCCAGCAGCCAACAGGGGTGGGCCACTGAA. The chain employs TRBV7-2 and TRBJ1-1, with 7 bases lining up with TRBD1. The read terminates 3 residues ahead of where the CDR3 ends, so the germline J gene completes it. Germline trimming cut 5 bases from V and 4 bases from J; bases unmatched to any gene: 7. Germline CDR1 is SGHTA and CDR2 is FQGNSA. This CDR3 is built from 14 residues.

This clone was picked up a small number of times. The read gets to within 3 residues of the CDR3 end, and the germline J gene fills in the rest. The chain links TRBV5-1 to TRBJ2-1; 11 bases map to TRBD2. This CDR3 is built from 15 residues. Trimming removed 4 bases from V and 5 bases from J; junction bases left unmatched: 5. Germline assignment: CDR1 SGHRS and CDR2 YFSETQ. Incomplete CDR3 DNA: TGCGCCAGCAGCCTTAGCGGGGGGGCAAACAATGAG. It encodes CASSLSGGANNE. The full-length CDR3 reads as CASSLSGGANNEQFF. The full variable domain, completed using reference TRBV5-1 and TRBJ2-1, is KAGVTQTPRYLIKTRGQQVTLSCSPISGHRSVSWYQQTPGQGLQFLFEYFSETQRNKGNFPGRFSGRQFSNSRSEMNVSTLELGDSALYLCASSLSGGANNEQFFGPGTRLTVL.

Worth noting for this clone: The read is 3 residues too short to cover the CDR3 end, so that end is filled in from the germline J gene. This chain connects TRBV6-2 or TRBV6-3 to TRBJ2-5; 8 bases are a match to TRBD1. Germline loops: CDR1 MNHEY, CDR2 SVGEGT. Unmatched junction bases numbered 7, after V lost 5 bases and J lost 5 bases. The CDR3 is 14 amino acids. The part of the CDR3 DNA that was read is TGTGCCAGCAGTGCAGGGGGCATAGTGGAGACC. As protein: CASSAGGIVET. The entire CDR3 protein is CASSAGGIVETQYF.

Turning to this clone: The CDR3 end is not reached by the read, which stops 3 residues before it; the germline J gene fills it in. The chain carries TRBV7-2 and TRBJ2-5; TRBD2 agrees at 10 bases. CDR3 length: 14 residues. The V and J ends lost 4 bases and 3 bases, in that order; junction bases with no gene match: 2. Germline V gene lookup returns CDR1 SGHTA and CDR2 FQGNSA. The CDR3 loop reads CASSSGLAEETQYF. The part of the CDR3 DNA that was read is TGTGCCAGCAGCTCAGGACTAGCGGAAGAGACC.

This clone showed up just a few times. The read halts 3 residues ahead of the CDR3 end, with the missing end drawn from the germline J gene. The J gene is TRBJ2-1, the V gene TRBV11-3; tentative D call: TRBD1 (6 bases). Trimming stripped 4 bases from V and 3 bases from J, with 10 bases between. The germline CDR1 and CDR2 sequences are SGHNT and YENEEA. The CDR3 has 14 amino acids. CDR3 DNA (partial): TGTGCCAGCAGCTCACAGGGAAACTACAATGAG. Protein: CASSSQGNYNE. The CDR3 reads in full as CASSSQGNYNEQFF.